A selection of T cell receptor beta chains follows, all from one sample in a study of cytomegalovirus exposure and HLA in healthy donors. Using immunoSEQ multiplex PCR, the repertoire was profiled, and TCRdb retains in-frame clones only, with some absent. The table records approximately 190,000 clones, 75% to 85% of them present only once. The specimen sequenced was PBMCs. The receptors shown here come from a woman aged 25 to 45 in good health and CMV-seropositive. Each CDR3 is given with its conserved first and last residue. D genes are given only for firm matches. Clone size is shown for a subset of rows, as once, few, many or a class of expanded clone.

.,TRBV5-1,TRBJ2-7,.,TGCGCCAGCAGCTTGGAATTCGGACAGCTGAAGGAGCAGTACTTC,CASSLEFGQLKEQYF
.,TRBV5-1,TRBJ2-3,.,TGCGCCAGCAGCTTTGGAGGCCCAGATACGCAGTATTTT,CASSFGGPDTQYF
.,TRBV5-1,TRBJ1-2,.,TGCGCCAGCAGCGGGGGGTTTAACTATGGCTACACCTTC,CASSGGFNYGYTF
.,TRBV5-1,TRBJ2-6,.,TGCGCCAGCAGCTTGGATCCTAGGGGGGCCAACGTCCTGACTTTC,CASSLDPRGANVLTF
.,TRBV30,TRBJ1-5,.,TGTGCCTGGAGTGCCCAAGCGGGGGGCCTCAATCAGCCCCAGCATTTT,CAWSAQAGGLNQPQHF
.,TRBV9,TRBJ2-3,.,TGTGCCAGCAGCGGCGGGTCTAGCACAGATACGCAGTATTTT,CASSGGSSTDTQYF
TRBD1,TRBV6-5,TRBJ1-3,.,TGTGCCAGCGGGGAACAGGGGGCGCTTGGAAACACCATATATTTT,CASGEQGALGNTIYF
.,TRBV27,TRBJ1-1,.,TGTGCCAGCAGCCCCGTCGGAGGGAACACTGAAGCTTTCTTT,CASSPVGGNTEAFF
.,TRBV6-5,TRBJ1-2,.,TGTGCCAGCAGTAAGGACTTTCATGGCTACACCTTC,CASSKDFHGYTF
.,TRBV6-1,TRBJ2-1,.,TGTGCCAGCAGTGCTGGACTATACAATGAGCAGTTCTTC,CASSAGLYNEQFF
TRBD1,TRBV7-6,TRBJ2-7,.,TGTGCCAGCAGCTTAGGGGACAGGGGGTACGAGCAGTACTTC,CASSLGDRGYEQYF
.,TRBV2,TRBJ2-2,once,TGTGCCAGCAGGAGCGGAGACACCGGGGAGCTGTTTTTT,CASRSGDTGELFF
.,TRBV28,TRBJ2-2,few,TGTGCCAGCAGTTTACCTCCAACAGGGACGGGTTACACCGGGGAGCTGTTTTTT,CASSLPPTGTGYTGELFF
.,TRBV2,TRBJ2-3,.,TGTGCCAGCAGTCCCCATCAGGATACGCAGTATTTT,CASSPHQDTQYF
.,TRBV10-2,TRBJ1-5,.,TGCGCCAGCAGTGACCCAGGGGGCAATCAGCCCCAGCATTTT,CASSDPGGNQPQHF
.,TRBV7-3,TRBJ2-3,.,TGTGCCAGCAGCTTGGTTGGCGGGGCGAAGGATTTT,CASSLVGGAKDF
TRBD2,TRBV18,TRBJ2-1,.,TGTGCCAGCTCACCAATAGCGGGCTCTTACAATGAGCAGTTCTTC,CASSPIAGSYNEQFF
.,TRBV15,TRBJ1-2,.,TGTGCCACCAGACCCGGGTCCCTCTCCCTAAAGTTCTATGGCTACACCTTC,CATRPGSLSLKFYGYTF
.,TRBV5-4,TRBJ2-1,.,TGTGCCAGCAGCTCTCTAGGAAATGAGCAGTTCTTC,CASSSLGNEQFF
.,TRBV15,TRBJ2-3,.,TGTGCCACCAGCAGGAGGGCTAGATCTGAGGATACGCAGTATTTT,CATSRRARSEDTQYF
TRBD2,TRBV27,TRBJ2-1,.,TGTGCCAGCAGTTCCCCGAGGGGACTGGGACTAGCGGACAACAATGAGCAGTTCTTC,CASSSPRGLGLADNNEQFF
TRBD1,TRBV7-2,TRBJ1-1,.,TGTGCCAGCAGCTTAGAACAGGGGGGCACTGAAGCTTTCTTT,CASSLEQGGTEAFF
.,TRBV5-1,TRBJ1-1,.,TGCGCCAGCAGCATCGGGACGGGAGGCACTGAAGCTTTCTTT,CASSIGTGGTEAFF
TRBD2,TRBV2,TRBJ2-1,.,TGTGCCAGCAGGGGTATAACTAGCGGGAGACTCCATGAGCAGTTCTTC,CASRGITSGRLHEQFF
TRBD1,TRBV7-9,TRBJ1-2,.,TGTGCCAGCAGCCCCACGGACAGGGAAGCTAACTATGGCTACACCTTC,CASSPTDREANYGYTF
.,TRBV19,TRBJ2-5,.,TGTGCCAGTAGTATAGGGAGGGTTACGGAGACCCAGTACTTC,CASSIGRVTETQYF
TRBD2,TRBV15,TRBJ2-7,.,TGTGCCACCAGCAGAGGGGGGGGAGTCTACGAGCAGTACTTC,CATSRGGGVYEQYF
TRBD2,TRBV7-2,TRBJ2-7,.,TGTGCCAGCAGCTTAAACCGAGCGGGACCCTCCTACGAGCAGTACTTC,CASSLNRAGPSYEQYF
.,TRBV9,TRBJ2-3,.,TGTGCCAGCAGATCTTCCGACAGAGATACGCAGTATTTT,CASRSSDRDTQYF
TRBD2,TRBV2,TRBJ2-7,few,TGTGCCAGCAAACCGACTAGCGGCCCTACCTACGAGCAGTACTTC,CASKPTSGPTYEQYF
.,TRBV6-5,TRBJ1-1,.,TGTGCCAGCAGATTGCAGGGGAGAACTGAAGCTTTCTTT,CASRLQGRTEAFF
.,TRBV6-1,TRBJ1-2,.,TGTGCCAGCAGTGGCTATCACCTACCGACAGGCTATGGCTACACCTTC,CASSGYHLPTGYGYTF
.,TRBV4-2,TRBJ1-4,.,TGTGCCAGCAGCCAAGGCGTGGAGGGAACTAATGAAAAACTGTTTTTT,CASSQGVEGTNEKLFF
.,TRBV6-1,TRBJ1-2,.,TGTGCCAGCAGTCACGAACAGGCGAACTATGGCTACACCTTC,CASSHEQANYGYTF
.,TRBV15,TRBJ2-7,.,TGTGCCACCAGCAAAGCCCCGACAGTGACCGCCTACGAGCAGTACTTC,CATSKAPTVTAYEQYF
TRBD1,TRBV4-1,TRBJ2-4,once,TGCGCCAGCAGCAAAGGACAGGGAGACATTCAGTACTTC,CASSKGQGDIQYF
.,TRBV6-5,TRBJ2-2,.,TGTGCCAGCAGCGGCACGACAGCCACCGGGGAGCTGTTTTTT,CASSGTTATGELFF
.,TRBV29-1,TRBJ1-1,.,TGCAGCGTTGATGGGGCCAAGGGTGAAGCTTTCTTT,CSVDGAKGEAFF
.,TRBV7-2,TRBJ2-5,.,TGTGCCAGCAGCTTATCCGGGACTGGTTCGGAGACCCAGTACTTC,CASSLSGTGSETQYF
TRBD1,TRBV27,TRBJ2-3,.,TGTGCCAGCAGCAAAACAGGGGGGGATACGCAGTATTTT,CASSKTGGDTQYF
TRBD1,TRBV19,TRBJ1-2,.,TGTGCCAGTAGCTCGACAGGGAGATATGGCTACACCTTC,CASSSTGRYGYTF
.,TRBV6-5,TRBJ1-1,few,TGTGCCAGCAATAGGGGGGGGGCAGAGACTGAAGCTTTCTTT,CASNRGGAETEAFF
.,TRBV28,TRBJ2-7,.,TGTGCCAGCACACGACAGGTTCCCTACGAGCAGTACTTC,CASTRQVPYEQYF
TRBD2,TRBV30,TRBJ2-3,.,TGTGCCTGGAGTCTAGCGGGAAGCACAGATACGCAGTATTTT,CAWSLAGSTDTQYF
.,TRBV19,TRBJ1-1,.,TGTGCCAGTAGTAAGGCAGGGATGAGTACTGAAGCTTTCTTT,CASSKAGMSTEAFF
TRBD1,TRBV5-4,TRBJ1-1,.,TGTGCCAGCAGCTTCGGGGCGGGACAGGCAGCTTTCTTT,CASSFGAGQAAFF